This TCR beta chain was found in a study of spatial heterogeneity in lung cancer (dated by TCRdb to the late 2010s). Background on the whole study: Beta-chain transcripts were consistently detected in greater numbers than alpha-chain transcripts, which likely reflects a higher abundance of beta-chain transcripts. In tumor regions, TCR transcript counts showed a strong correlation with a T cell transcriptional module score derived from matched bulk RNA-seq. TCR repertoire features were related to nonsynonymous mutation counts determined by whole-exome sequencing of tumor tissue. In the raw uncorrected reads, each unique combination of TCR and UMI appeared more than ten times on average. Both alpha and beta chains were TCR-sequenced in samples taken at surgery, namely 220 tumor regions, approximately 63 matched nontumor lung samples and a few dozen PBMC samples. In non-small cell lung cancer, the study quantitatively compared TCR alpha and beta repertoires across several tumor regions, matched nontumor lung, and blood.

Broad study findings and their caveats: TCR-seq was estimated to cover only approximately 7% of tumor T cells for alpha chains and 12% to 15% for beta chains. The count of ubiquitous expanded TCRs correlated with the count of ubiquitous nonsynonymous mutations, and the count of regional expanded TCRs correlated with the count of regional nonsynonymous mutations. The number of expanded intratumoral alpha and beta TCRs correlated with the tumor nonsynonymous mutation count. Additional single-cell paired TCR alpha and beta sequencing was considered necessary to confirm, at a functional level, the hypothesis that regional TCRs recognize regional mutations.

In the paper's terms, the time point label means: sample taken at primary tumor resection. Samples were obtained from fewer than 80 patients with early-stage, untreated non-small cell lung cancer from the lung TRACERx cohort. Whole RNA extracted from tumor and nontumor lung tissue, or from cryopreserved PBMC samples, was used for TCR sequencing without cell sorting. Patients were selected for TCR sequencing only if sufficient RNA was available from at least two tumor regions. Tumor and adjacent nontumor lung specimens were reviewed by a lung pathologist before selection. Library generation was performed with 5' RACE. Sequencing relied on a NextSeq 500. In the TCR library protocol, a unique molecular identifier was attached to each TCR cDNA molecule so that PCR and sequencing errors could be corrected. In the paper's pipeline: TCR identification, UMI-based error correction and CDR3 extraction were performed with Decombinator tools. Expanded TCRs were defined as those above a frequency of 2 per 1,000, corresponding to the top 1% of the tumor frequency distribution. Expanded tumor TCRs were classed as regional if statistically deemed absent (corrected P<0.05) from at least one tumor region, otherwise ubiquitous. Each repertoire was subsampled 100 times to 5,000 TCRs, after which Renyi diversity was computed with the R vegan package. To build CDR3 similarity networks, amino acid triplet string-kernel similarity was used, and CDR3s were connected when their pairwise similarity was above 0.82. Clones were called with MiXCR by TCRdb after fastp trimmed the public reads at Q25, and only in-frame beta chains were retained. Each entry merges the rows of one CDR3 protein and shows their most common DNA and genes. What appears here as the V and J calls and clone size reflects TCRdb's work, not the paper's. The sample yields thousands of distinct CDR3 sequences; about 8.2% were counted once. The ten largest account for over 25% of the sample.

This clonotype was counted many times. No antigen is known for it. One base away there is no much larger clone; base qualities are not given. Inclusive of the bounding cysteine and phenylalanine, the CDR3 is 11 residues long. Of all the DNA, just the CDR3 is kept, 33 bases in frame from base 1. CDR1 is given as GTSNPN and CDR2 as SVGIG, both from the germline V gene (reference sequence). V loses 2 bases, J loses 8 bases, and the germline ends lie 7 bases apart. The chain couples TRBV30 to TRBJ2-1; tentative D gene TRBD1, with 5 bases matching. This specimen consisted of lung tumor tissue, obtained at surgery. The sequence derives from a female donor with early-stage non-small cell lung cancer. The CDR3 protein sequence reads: CAWSNRHEQFF. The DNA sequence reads TGTGCCTGGAGTAACAGGCATGAGCAGTTCTTC.